Listed below are T cell receptor beta chains from one sample, sequenced in a study of T cells in Graves' hyperthyroidism and ophthalmopathy. TCRdb analysed the multiplex PCR reads with MiXCR anew, one entry per CDR3 protein. The table includes 450,000 to 700,000 distinct CDR3 sequences, about 45% detected once. The specimen was peripheral blood or thyroid tissue (not recorded which). Receptors were obtained from a woman aged 18-35 years with Graves' hyperthyroidism. CDR3s include the opening cysteine and the closing phenylalanine or tryptophan. The D gene is left open where the match is weak. The size entry is marked missing in some rows and otherwise reads once, few, many or a size class.

d_call: NA; j_call: TRBJ2-7; v_call: TRBV7-2; cdr3_length: 13; clone_size: many; cdr3_nt: TGTGCCAGCAGCTTAGCTAGCTCCTACGAGCAGTACTTC; cdr3_aa: CASSLASSYEQYF
d_call: NA; j_call: TRBJ1-6; v_call: TRBV6-6; cdr3_length: 11; clone_size: few; cdr3_nt: TGTGCCAGCAGTCCGGACGTGTCCCTCCACTTT; cdr3_aa: CASSPDVSLHF
d_call: NA; j_call: TRBJ2-1; v_call: TRBV29-1; cdr3_length: 13; clone_size: NA; cdr3_nt: TGCAGCGCCTCCGTTTCTTCAGGGACTGAGCAGTTCTTC; cdr3_aa: CSASVSSGTEQFF
d_call: NA; j_call: TRBJ2-5; v_call: TRBV5-4; cdr3_length: 14; clone_size: many; cdr3_nt: TGTGCCAGCAGCTTTACAGACCACCAAGAGACCCAGTACTTC; cdr3_aa: CASSFTDHQETQYF
d_call: NA; j_call: TRBJ2-7; v_call: TRBV24-1; cdr3_length: 15; clone_size: many; cdr3_nt: TGTGCCACCAGTGATTCCGTGGGGGGATCCTACGAGCAGTACTTC; cdr3_aa: CATSDSVGGSYEQYF
d_call: NA; j_call: TRBJ2-2; v_call: TRBV10-3; cdr3_length: 13; clone_size: NA; cdr3_nt: TGTGCCATCAGTGAGGATGGGACCGAGGAGCTGTTTTTT; cdr3_aa: CAISEDGTEELFF
d_call: NA; j_call: TRBJ1-1; v_call: TRBV18; cdr3_length: 15; clone_size: few; cdr3_nt: TGTGCCAGCTCACCGTCCGGGGCCATGAACACTGAAGCTTTCTTT; cdr3_aa: CASSPSGAMNTEAFF
d_call: TRBD2; j_call: TRBJ2-7; v_call: TRBV3-1; cdr3_length: 13; clone_size: once; cdr3_nt: TGTGCCAGCAGACTAGCGAGAGGCTACGAGCAGTACTTC; cdr3_aa: CASRLARGYEQYF
d_call: NA; j_call: TRBJ2-5; v_call: TRBV7-2; cdr3_length: 14; clone_size: many; cdr3_nt: TGTGCCAGCAACTATATGGACGTGATGGAGACCCAGTACTTC; cdr3_aa: CASNYMDVMETQYF
d_call: TRBD2; j_call: TRBJ2-7; v_call: TRBV25-1; cdr3_length: 17; clone_size: many; cdr3_nt: TGTGCCAGCAGTCCACTGCAGGCGGGAGGGGGCTCCTACGAGCAGTACTTC; cdr3_aa: CASSPLQAGGGSYEQYF
d_call: NA; j_call: TRBJ2-2; v_call: TRBV13; cdr3_length: 14; clone_size: many; cdr3_nt: TGTGCCAGCCTTCCAGCGGAGAACACCGGGGAGCTGTTTTTT; cdr3_aa: CASLPAENTGELFF
d_call: TRBD1; j_call: TRBJ1-1; v_call: TRBV5-6; cdr3_length: 14; clone_size: many; cdr3_nt: TGTGCCAGCAGAGATTCGGACGGGACAGTGGTTGCTTTCTTT; cdr3_aa: CASRDSDGTVVAFF
d_call: TRBD1; j_call: TRBJ1-4; v_call: TRBV20-1; cdr3_length: 12; clone_size: once; cdr3_nt: TGCAGTGCAACCGGGACAGGTGGAAAACTGTTTTTT; cdr3_aa: CSATGTGGKLFF
d_call: TRBD2; j_call: TRBJ2-5; v_call: TRBV7-3; cdr3_length: 14; clone_size: NA; cdr3_nt: TGTGCCAGCAGCCCGGGGGGATCGAGGGTGGCCCAGTACTTC; cdr3_aa: CASSPGGSRVAQYF
d_call: TRBD1; j_call: TRBJ1-1; v_call: TRBV20-1; cdr3_length: 15; clone_size: many; cdr3_nt: TGCAGTGCTAGAGATCTATACAGGGGGAACACTGAAGCTTTCTTT; cdr3_aa: CSARDLYRGNTEAFF
d_call: TRBD2; j_call: TRBJ2-7; v_call: TRBV4-1; cdr3_length: 15; clone_size: few; cdr3_nt: TGTGCCAGCAGCCATGAAAGCGGGATCCCCTACGAGCAGTACTTC; cdr3_aa: CASSHESGIPYEQYF
d_call: NA; j_call: TRBJ2-7; v_call: TRBV6-5; cdr3_length: 16; clone_size: many; cdr3_nt: TGTGCCAGCAGTTACTCGATGGGGGGAAGGCCCTACGAGCAGTACTTC; cdr3_aa: CASSYSMGGRPYEQYF
d_call: NA; j_call: TRBJ1-1; v_call: TRBV19; cdr3_length: 11; clone_size: many; cdr3_nt: TGTGCCAGTGGCGGGGGCACTGAAGCTTTCTTT; cdr3_aa: CASGGGTEAFF
d_call: TRBD2; j_call: TRBJ2-2; v_call: TRBV5-1; cdr3_length: 16; clone_size: NA; cdr3_nt: TGCGCCAGCAGCTTGGAACTAGCGGGAATCACCGGGGAGCTGTTTTTT; cdr3_aa: CASSLELAGITGELFF
d_call: NA; j_call: TRBJ2-5; v_call: TRBV5-4; cdr3_length: 17; clone_size: NA; cdr3_nt: TGTGCCAGCAGCTTGGATCATCTAGTTGGGACCGAAGAGACCCAGTACTTC; cdr3_aa: CASSLDHLVGTEETQYF
d_call: TRBD1; j_call: TRBJ2-7; v_call: TRBV19; cdr3_length: 16; clone_size: many; cdr3_nt: TGTGCCAGTAGTCGAATCCTTAGGGGGCTATCCTACGAGCAGTACTTC; cdr3_aa: CASSRILRGLSYEQYF
d_call: NA; j_call: TRBJ2-7; v_call: TRBV20-1; cdr3_length: 14; clone_size: NA; cdr3_nt: TGCAGTGCTAGTCTTCCGGCCTCCTCCTACGAGCAGTACTTC; cdr3_aa: CSASLPASSYEQYF
d_call: NA; j_call: TRBJ1-4; v_call: TRBV5-1; cdr3_length: 15; clone_size: many; cdr3_nt: TGCGCCAGCAGCTCGGCGGGGCAGTTTAATGAAAAACTGTTTTTT; cdr3_aa: CASSSAGQFNEKLFF
d_call: NA; j_call: TRBJ1-3; v_call: TRBV10-3; cdr3_length: 15; clone_size: NA; cdr3_nt: TGTGCCATCAGTGTGGACGGGAACTATGGCTACACCATATATTTT; cdr3_aa: CAISVDGNYGYTIYF
d_call: NA; j_call: TRBJ1-4; v_call: TRBV25-1; cdr3_length: 13; clone_size: NA; cdr3_nt: TGTGCGACGGACGGGACAACTAATGAAAAACTGTTTTTT; cdr3_aa: CATDGTTNEKLFF
d_call: NA; j_call: TRBJ2-5; v_call: TRBV7-2; cdr3_length: 16; clone_size: once; cdr3_nt: TGCGCCAGCAGCCCCTTTGCCGGACTCGCTCAAGAGACCCAGTACTTC; cdr3_aa: CASSPFAGLAQETQYF
d_call: TRBD1; j_call: TRBJ2-5; v_call: TRBV6-5; cdr3_length: 12; clone_size: once; cdr3_nt: TGTGCCATCAGTTACAGGGGAGAGACCCAGTACTTC; cdr3_aa: CAISYRGETQYF
d_call: TRBD1; j_call: TRBJ2-2; v_call: TRBV11-1; cdr3_length: 16; clone_size: many; cdr3_nt: TGTGCCAGCAGCATGGATGACAGGGTGATAACCGGGGAGCTGTTTTTT; cdr3_aa: CASSMDDRVITGELFF
d_call: NA; j_call: TRBJ2-6; v_call: TRBV19; cdr3_length: 18; clone_size: NA; cdr3_nt: TGTGCCAGTAGTAGGGAGCCAGGGCCTGGCTCTGGGGCCAACGTCCTGACTTTC; cdr3_aa: CASSREPGPGSGANVLTF
d_call: NA; j_call: TRBJ1-2; v_call: TRBV29-1; cdr3_length: 11; clone_size: NA; cdr3_nt: TGCAGCTTGCCAGGGACGTATGGCTACACCTTC; cdr3_aa: CSLPGTYGYTF
d_call: NA; j_call: TRBJ1-5; v_call: TRBV19; cdr3_length: 12; clone_size: many; cdr3_nt: TGTGCCAGTAGTCATGGAGACCAGCCCCAGCATTTT; cdr3_aa: CASSHGDQPQHF
d_call: NA; j_call: TRBJ1-5; v_call: TRBV4-2; cdr3_length: 17; clone_size: few; cdr3_nt: TGTGCCAGCAGCCAAGTTCATGGCAGGGCCATGGACCAGCCCCAGCATTTT; cdr3_aa: CASSQVHGRAMDQPQHF
d_call: NA; j_call: TRBJ1-5; v_call: TRBV20-1; cdr3_length: 15; clone_size: NA; cdr3_nt: TGCAGTGCCAGCAGTCTTGACGGGCGCAATCAGCCCCAGCATTTT; cdr3_aa: CSASSLDGRNQPQHF
d_call: NA; j_call: TRBJ2-5; v_call: TRBV7-9; cdr3_length: 14; clone_size: many; cdr3_nt: TGTGCCAGCAGCCCCCCCGGCAGGGTGGAGACCCAGTACTTC; cdr3_aa: CASSPPGRVETQYF
d_call: NA; j_call: TRBJ2-7; v_call: TRBV12-3/TRBV12-4; cdr3_length: 14; clone_size: many; cdr3_nt: TGTGCCAGCAAGGAGCAACTGACTTCCTACGAGCAGTACTTC; cdr3_aa: CASKEQLTSYEQYF
d_call: NA; j_call: TRBJ1-1; v_call: TRBV7-9; cdr3_length: 13; clone_size: many; cdr3_nt: TGTGCCAGCAGCTGGCTTGAGAACACTGAAGCTTTCTTT; cdr3_aa: CASSWLENTEAFF
d_call: NA; j_call: TRBJ2-5; v_call: TRBV24-1; cdr3_length: 17; clone_size: NA; cdr3_nt: TGTGCCACCAGTGCCCTCCTCGGTTTTCGGCGCCAAGAGACCCAGTACTTC; cdr3_aa: CATSALLGFRRQETQYF
d_call: TRBD2; j_call: TRBJ2-7; v_call: TRBV6-5; cdr3_length: 13; clone_size: NA; cdr3_nt: TGTGCCAGCAGTGAAGGCGGGGGGAGGGGGCAGTACTTC; cdr3_aa: CASSEGGGRGQYF
d_call: NA; j_call: TRBJ1-4; v_call: TRBV5-1; cdr3_length: 15; clone_size: NA; cdr3_nt: TGTGCCAGCAGCTTATCCAGGGCCGGCTATGAAAAACTGTTTTTT; cdr3_aa: CASSLSRAGYEKLFF
d_call: NA; j_call: TRBJ1-2; v_call: TRBV20-1; cdr3_length: 16; clone_size: few; cdr3_nt: TGCAGTGCTAGAGATTCAACGGACTCCGCTAACTATGGCTACACCTTC; cdr3_aa: CSARDSTDSANYGYTF
d_call: NA; j_call: TRBJ2-7; v_call: TRBV2; cdr3_length: 14; clone_size: NA; cdr3_nt: TGTGCCACCAGACAGTCTTCTGGGGCCAACGAGCAGTACTTC; cdr3_aa: CATRQSSGANEQYF
d_call: NA; j_call: TRBJ2-6; v_call: TRBV5-5; cdr3_length: 17; clone_size: many; cdr3_nt: TGTGCCAGCAAACAGGGAAGATCAGCGGTAGGGGCCAACGTCCTGACTTTC; cdr3_aa: CASKQGRSAVGANVLTF
d_call: NA; j_call: TRBJ1-5; v_call: TRBV7-2; cdr3_length: 15; clone_size: many; cdr3_nt: TGTGCCAGCAGCTTTGGGACGTCCGGAGATCAGCCCCAGCATTTT; cdr3_aa: CASSFGTSGDQPQHF
d_call: NA; j_call: TRBJ1-2; v_call: TRBV29-1; cdr3_length: 10; clone_size: NA; cdr3_nt: TGCAGCGTTGTTCCGGATGGCTACACCTTC; cdr3_aa: CSVVPDGYTF
d_call: TRBD1; j_call: TRBJ2-5; v_call: TRBV9; cdr3_length: 14; clone_size: NA; cdr3_nt: TGTGCCAGCAGCGCCCCATACAGGGGAATGACCCAGTACTTC; cdr3_aa: CASSAPYRGMTQYF
d_call: NA; j_call: TRBJ1-2; v_call: TRBV7-2; cdr3_length: 14; clone_size: many; cdr3_nt: TGTGCCAGCAGCTTTTATCCCGGGACCCATGGCTACACCTTC; cdr3_aa: CASSFYPGTHGYTF
d_call: NA; j_call: TRBJ1-1; v_call: TRBV2; cdr3_length: 13; clone_size: many; cdr3_nt: TGTGCCAGCAGGGGAACAGGGTTGTCTGAAGCTTTCTTT; cdr3_aa: CASRGTGLSEAFF
d_call: NA; j_call: TRBJ2-3; v_call: TRBV15; cdr3_length: 16; clone_size: few; cdr3_nt: TGTGCCACCAGCCGAAAGGTGGAGGGCTCCTTAAATACGCAGTATTTT; cdr3_aa: CATSRKVEGSLNTQYF
d_call: NA; j_call: TRBJ2-1; v_call: TRBV20-1; cdr3_length: 14; clone_size: NA; cdr3_nt: TGCAGTGCTAGAGAGCCACAGGGATACAATGAGCAGTTCTTC; cdr3_aa: CSAREPQGYNEQFF
d_call: NA; j_call: TRBJ1-5; v_call: TRBV12-3/TRBV12-4; cdr3_length: 18; clone_size: NA; cdr3_nt: TGTGCCATCAGCCCTGGGGTCCACTCCAGGGAAGGGAATCAGCCCCAGCATTTT; cdr3_aa: CAISPGVHSREGNQPQHF
d_call: TRBD1; j_call: TRBJ2-7; v_call: TRBV29-1; cdr3_length: 15; clone_size: NA; cdr3_nt: TGCAGCGTTAGTGGTGGCGGGACAGGGAACCACGAGCAGTACTTC; cdr3_aa: CSVSGGGTGNHEQYF
d_call: NA; j_call: TRBJ1-1; v_call: TRBV2; cdr3_length: 16; clone_size: few; cdr3_nt: TGTGCTAGCTCTCCTACTACAGGGCCCCCGAACACTGAAGCTTTCTTT; cdr3_aa: CASSPTTGPPNTEAFF
d_call: NA; j_call: TRBJ1-2; v_call: TRBV7-9; cdr3_length: 13; clone_size: many; cdr3_nt: TGTGCCAGCAGCTCCCAGGTTCTGAATGGCTACACCTTC; cdr3_aa: CASSSQVLNGYTF
d_call: NA; j_call: TRBJ1-2; v_call: TRBV9; cdr3_length: 13; clone_size: many; cdr3_nt: TGTGCCAGTCAACAGGGTCCGAGCTATGGCTACACCTTC; cdr3_aa: CASQQGPSYGYTF
d_call: NA; j_call: TRBJ1-2; v_call: TRBV29-1; cdr3_length: 14; clone_size: few; cdr3_nt: TGCAGCGTTGAAGATCGGGGGGGGGCGAATGGCTACACCTTC; cdr3_aa: CSVEDRGGANGYTF
d_call: TRBD2; j_call: TRBJ2-1; v_call: TRBV29-1; cdr3_length: 13; clone_size: NA; cdr3_nt: TGCAGCGTTGTAGCGGGAGTAAACAATGAGCAGTTCTTC; cdr3_aa: CSVVAGVNNEQFF
d_call: NA; j_call: TRBJ1-1; v_call: TRBV27; cdr3_length: 13; clone_size: NA; cdr3_nt: TGTGCCAGCAGTTTAAAGGGGGACTCTGAAGCTTTCTTT; cdr3_aa: CASSLKGDSEAFF
d_call: NA; j_call: TRBJ2-2; v_call: TRBV20-1; cdr3_length: 14; clone_size: few; cdr3_nt: TGCAGTGCTAGAGATCGAGTGAACACCGGGGAGCTGCTTTTT; cdr3_aa: CSARDRVNTGELLF